Following are 14 T cell receptor beta chains from one sample sequenced in a study of tumor-infiltrating lymphocytes in primary liver carcinoma. TCR beta cDNA came from about 470 ng total RNA, primed with a constant-region primer. Amplification in three nested multiplex PCR rounds with slightly modified ARM-PCR gave rise to TCR beta libraries. The two initial PCR rounds, approximately 10 cycles each, used TRBV1-TRBV30 forward and C-beta reverse primers. TCRdb called the multiplex PCR reads again in MiXCR, with one record for every CDR3 protein. The table has just under 55,000 distinct CDR3 sequences, about 80% seen once; the top ten hold around 23%. Scientists recovered RNA and DNA together from around 20-30 mg of unsorted bulk tissue. The sample was liver tumor tissue from sampling region 2. Subset: tumor region T2, inferior pole. The origin of the receptors is a man in his forties with primary liver carcinoma and hepatitis B virus infection.

As concerns this clonotype: Compared with germline, one end of the junction differs, possibly owing to a read error. The chain carries TRBV12-3 or TRBV12-4 and TRBJ2-7; D assignment may be TRBD1 or TRBD2 (6 bases each). The CDR3 length is 15 residues. CDR3 protein: CTSWPRGGGNYEQYF. In nucleotides, the CDR3 is TGTACCAGCTGGCCACGAGGAGGGGGGAACTACGAGCAGTACTTT.

Note on this clonotype: A much more abundant neighbour one base away suggests this may be a read error. The chain combines TRBV7-9 with TRBJ1-2; no definite D call. The CDR3 runs 13 residues. Germline CDR1 reads SEHNR; CDR2 reads FQNEAQ (reference sequence). V was cut by 3 bases and J by 6 bases, with 11 bases left in between. CDR3 sequence reads: CASSLSDADGYTF. CDR3 coding DNA: TGTGCCAGCAGCTTGTCAGATGCGGATGGCTACACCTTC.

As concerns this clonotype: This is likely a read error, given that the CDR3 carries no conserved phenylalanine or tryptophan at its end. V usage is TRBV11-2 and J usage is TRBJ2-7; no definite D call. The CDR3 contains 14 residues. In germline, CDR1 is SGHAT, CDR2 FQNNGV. The CDR3: CASILTDGAYEQYY. The DNA for the CDR3 is TGTGCCAGCATCTTAACAGACGGAGCCTACGAGCAGTACTAC.

This clonotype is a singleton in its sample. Here the CDR3 omits its conserved ending phenylalanine or tryptophan, so a read error is the likely source. V usage is TRBV11-2 and J usage is TRBJ2-7; perhaps TRBD2 as D (5 bases). There are 15 residues in the CDR3. Germline V gene data show CDR1 as SGHAT and CDR2 as FQNNGV. The CDR3 DNA reads TGTGTCAGCACCCCCTTGGAAGCGGCCCACTACGACCAGTACTCC. Protein sequence: CVSTPLEAAHYDQYS.

Remarks on this clonotype: At one boundary the junction diverges from the germline segment, which might be a read error. The rearrangement links TRBV11-2 to TRBJ2-1; 8 positions agree with TRBD2. The CDR3 contains 16 residues. The germline V gene encodes CDR1 SGHAT and CDR2 FQNNGV. The CDR3 DNA follows: TGTGCCATCAGCTCGCGTCCCAGCGGGAGCATCTATGAGCAGTTCTTC. This gives the protein CAISSRPSGSIYEQFF.

There are many counts of this clonotype. This sequence joins TRBV4-1 and TRBJ2-7; 9 bases line up with TRBD2. The CDR3 runs 17 residues. CDR1 is MGHRA, CDR2 YSYEKL, per germline. V trimming: 11 bases; J trimming: 2 bases; junction bases outside the gene matches: 19. CDR3 sequence: CACTLTSGYFSTYEQYF. The CDR3 DNA reads as TGCGCCTGCACCCTCACTAGCGGGTACTTTTCCACCTACGAGCAGTACTTC.

This clonotype appeared a single time. Possible read error: a much larger clone is one base away. The genes are TRBV7-8 and TRBJ2-5; D is unresolved. Germline CDR1 reads SGHVS; CDR2 reads FQNEAQ. There are 14 residues in the CDR3. CDR3 sequence: CTSSLEAGVETQYF. The CDR3 region has the DNA TGTACCAGCAGCTTAGAGGCAGGAGTGGAGACCCAGTACTTC.

Concerning this clonotype: Since no conserved phenylalanine or tryptophan closes the CDR3, a read error is the likely cause. The chain has TRBV11-1 and TRBJ2-4, with TRBD2 identical over 9 bases. CDR3 length: 17 residues. Germline CDR1 reads SGHAT; CDR2 reads FQDESV (reference sequence). The CDR3 bases are TGTGCCAGCTGCTTTCCCGGGGCTAGCGGGACCAAAAACATTCAGTACCTC. This codes for CASCFPGASGTKNIQYL.

This sequence joins TRBV20-1 and TRBJ2-7, with D hard to call. Germline V gene lookup returns CDR1 DFQATT and CDR2 SNEGSKA (reference sequence). Trimming removed 2 bases at V and 6 bases at J, with 14 bases between. The CDR3 covers 13 residues. CDR3 sequence: CSARPSRDSEQYF. The CDR3 nucleotides read TGCAGTGCTAGACCGTCTAGAGACTCCGAGCAGTACTTC.

On this clonotype: The germline gene is not matched at one end of the junction; a read error may be the cause. The chain couples TRBV14 to TRBJ2-1; tentative D call: TRBD2 (6 bases). Germline values: CDR1 SGHDN, CDR2 FVKESK. The CDR3 contains 15 residues. CDR3 sequence (DNA): TGTGCCTGCAGCCAACTCGGGAGTAGCGGAAATGAGCAGTTCTTC. Its translation is CACSQLGSSGNEQFF.

In this sample, this clonotype turned up many times. The chain employs TRBV27 and TRBJ1-3; D call uncertain. Germline CDR1 MNHEY, CDR2 SMNVEV (reference sequence). This CDR3 comprises 13 residues. V shed 5 bases and J shed 3 bases, with 8 bases lying between them. The CDR3 loop reads CASSTRGGNTIYF. In nucleotides, the CDR3 is TGTGCCAGCAGTACGCGGGGTGGAAACACCATATATTTT.

On this clonotype itself: A junction boundary mismatches the germline segment, possibly from a read error. The chain recombines TRBV29-1 with TRBJ2-5, with TRBD1 as a possible D gene (5 bases). The CDR3 totals 13 residues. Germline V CDR1 and CDR2: SQVTM, ANQGSEA. CDR3 residues: CRVGGRAAETQCF. The CDR3 nucleotides read TGCCGCGTTGGTGGCAGGGCCGCTGAGACCCAGTGCTTC.

Concerning this clonotype: Without the conserved terminal phenylalanine or tryptophan, this CDR3 likely stems from a read error. It is unclear where the CDR3 begins or ends on the DNA, so no DNA is shown, and the CDR3 is as TCRdb lists it. CDR3 sequence reads: CASSLGVREQSL. This rearrangement joins TRBV11-2 to TRBJ2-1; the table assigns TRBD1, which was not confirmed against the DNA. CDR1 is SGHAT, CDR2 FQNNGV, per germline. The CDR3 has 12 residues if both end residues are counted.

The chain links TRBV6-2 or TRBV6-3 to TRBJ2-7, with 12 bases fitting TRBD1. CDR1 and CDR2 (germline): MNHEY, SVGEGT. This CDR3 region has 14 residues. This chain's CDR3 is CVSSGDRGLYEQYF. CDR3 bases: TGTGTCAGTAGTGGGGACAGGGGGCTCTACGAGCAGTACTTC.